A selection of T cell receptor beta chains follows, all from one sample in a study of blood T cells in healthy people across ages. Using its own MiXCR run on the 5' RACE reads, TCRdb lists one record per CDR3 protein. Here the sample spans 1.5 million to 2 million distinct CDR3 sequences, less than 50% being singletons. The source material was blood. All receptors derive from a woman aged 35 to 49 in good health. Both conserved end residues are part of each CDR3. The D gene is left open where the match is weak. A clone size is listed for some rows: how often the clone was seen (once, few, many), or a class if it is expanded.

>TRBJ2-3|TRBV28|NA|NA|15
CASSGTSWGTDTQYF
TGTGCCAGCAGTGGCACTAGTTGGGGTACAGATACGCAGTATTTT
>TRBJ2-7|TRBV5-1|TRBD2|NA|16
CASHLSGGAQYNEQYF
TGCGCCAGCCACCTTTCCGGGGGGGCCCAATACAATGAGCAGTACTTC
>TRBJ2-3|TRBV20-1|TRBD2|few|16
CSARDWDSGATDTQYF
TGCAGTGCTAGAGATTGGGATAGCGGGGCAACAGATACGCAGTATTTT
>TRBJ2-5|TRBV4-2|TRBD1|once|15
CASSSGQGAWNEQYF
TGTGCCAGCAGCTCCGGACAGGGGGCATGGAATGAGCAGTACTTC
>TRBJ2-7|TRBV27|NA|NA|13
CASTKELSYEQYF
TGTGCCAGCACTAAGGAACTTTCCTACGAGCAGTACTTC
>TRBJ1-5|TRBV20-1|NA|NA|16
CSASGIGELFNQPQHF
TGCAGTGCTAGTGGGATCGGGGAGCTTTTCAATCAGCCCCAGCATTTT
>TRBJ1-1|TRBV20-1|NA|NA|14
CSASIAQSNTEAFF
TGCAGTGCTAGTATCGCCCAGTCGAACACTGAAGCTTTCTTT
>TRBJ1-1|TRBV4-3|TRBD1|NA|16
CASSQGLGTGFFSAFF
TGCGCCAGCAGCCAAGGTCTCGGGACAGGGTTTTTTTCGGCTTTCTTT
>TRBJ2-1|TRBV7-2|TRBD2|NA|16
CASSLDSGGLPYEQFF
TGTGCCAGCAGCTTAGATAGCGGGGGACTTCCCTACGAGCAGTTCTTC
>TRBJ1-1|TRBV7-2|NA|once|15
CASSTFRGHNTEAFF
TGTGCCAGCAGCACCTTCAGGGGCCATAACACTGAAGCTTTCTTT
>TRBJ1-2|TRBV15|TRBD1|NA|14
CATGEGQGNYGYTF
TGTGCCACCGGAGAAGGACAGGGAAACTATGGCTACACCTTC
>TRBJ2-7|TRBV20-1|TRBD2|NA|13
CSARRGNLYEQYF
TGCAGTGCTAGGCGGGGGAACTTATACGAGCAGTACTTC
>TRBJ2-5|TRBV4-2|TRBD2|NA|17
CASSRGGPLGDQETQYF
TGTGCCAGCAGCCGCGGGGGACCTTTAGGCGATCAAGAGACCCAGTACTTC
>TRBJ2-5|TRBV7-9|NA|few|13
CASSLMAPETQYF
TGTGCCAGCAGCTTAATGGCCCCGGAGACCCAGTACTTC
>TRBJ2-5|TRBV4-2|NA|NA|17
CASSQEVGGLYQETQYF
TGTGCCAGCAGCCAAGAGGTGGGGGGACTGTACCAAGAGACCCAGTACTTC
>TRBJ1-6|TRBV5-1|TRBD1|NA|15
CASSWGTGVNSPLHF
TGCGCCAGCAGCTGGGGGACAGGGGTAAATTCACCCCTCCACTTT
>TRBJ2-4|TRBV28|NA|few|14
CASSLLGVQNIQYF
TGTGCCAGCAGTTTACTGGGGGTTCAAAACATTCAGTACTTC
>TRBJ1-1|TRBV29-1|NA|NA|13
CSVETSLNTEAFF
TGCAGCGTTGAAACGAGCTTGAACACTGAAGCTTTCTTT
>TRBJ2-3|TRBV12-3/TRBV12-4|TRBD2|NA|16
CASSPPTAGSTDTQYF
TGTGCCAGCAGTCCCCCGACAGCGGGAAGTACAGATACGCAGTATTTT
>TRBJ1-2|TRBV20-1|NA|NA|15
CSASEGGDSLYGYTF
TGCAGTGCTAGCGAGGGTGGGGATTCTCTGTATGGCTACACCTTC
>TRBJ2-7|TRBV6-1|NA|few|13
CASSETGAYEQYF
TGTGCCAGCAGTGAAACCGGGGCATACGAGCAGTACTTC
>TRBJ2-7|TRBV6-6|TRBD1|few|12
CASLDRGYEQYF
TGTGCCAGCTTGGACAGGGGCTACGAGCAGTACTTC
>TRBJ2-7|TRBV15|NA|NA|13
CATSRDQSYEQYF
TGTGCCACCAGCAGAGATCAATCCTACGAGCAGTACTTC
>TRBJ2-4|TRBV5-1|NA|NA|16
CASSLEYPSCQNIQYF
TGCGCCAGCAGCTTGGAGTATCCTAGCTGCCAAAACATTCAGTACTTC
>TRBJ1-2|TRBV18|NA|NA|15
CASSPLGQKNYGYTF
TGCGCCAGCTCACCACTCGGCCAGAAGAACTATGGCTACACCTTC
>TRBJ2-3|TRBV4-1|NA|NA|15
CASSPTTLGADTQYF
TGCGCCAGCAGCCCAACTACCCTAGGGGCAGATACGCAGTATTTT
>TRBJ1-5|TRBV6-5|NA|NA|18
CASSYDGRSRQSNQPQHF
TGTGCCAGCAGTTACGACGGCCGTTCGCGGCAAAGCAATCAGCCCCAGCATTTT
>TRBJ2-7|TRBV20-1|TRBD1|NA|14
CSALDRDPSYEQYF
TGCAGTGCTTTAGACAGGGACCCCTCCTACGAGCAGTACTTC
>TRBJ2-7|TRBV6-2/TRBV6-3|NA|few|16
CASSYSTLVTSYEQYF
TGTGCCAGCAGTTACTCTACCTTGGTAACCTCCTACGAGCAGTACTTC
>TRBJ2-3|TRBV6-1|NA|once|16
CASKIERGTSTDTQYF
TGTGCCAGCAAGATAGAACGGGGGACTAGCACAGATACGCAGTATTTT